The entry below describes one TCR beta chain. This record comes from a study of T cell changes during pregnancy in multiple sclerosis. Libraries were prepared by immunoSEQ multiplex PCR; TCRdb keeps only in-frame clonotypes and omits some of them. The sample holds roughly 53,000 clones, about 91% seen once. Germline V gene sequence: CDR1 LNHDA, CDR2 SQIVND (reference sequence). The CDR3 is 15 residues long. The J segment lost 3 bases and the V segment lost 5 bases, leaving 4 bases of the junction unmatched. The material sequenced was CD4+ T cells from peripheral blood mononuclear cells, taken in the second trimester of pregnancy. The TCR was taken from a female donor in good health, enrolled as a control in a pregnancy study. J is TRBJ2-3 and V is TRBV19; 11 bases are a match to TRBD1. The CDR3 is CASSFRDRGTDTQYF. CDR3 in DNA: TGTGCCAGTAGTTTCCGGGACAGGGGGACAGATACGCAGTATTTT.